Presented here are 4 T cell receptor beta chains from one specimen sequenced in a study of T cell clonotyping in hematopoietic cell transplantation. Only in-frame clones appear in the TCRdb table, and some are missing; sequencing was by immunoSEQ multiplex PCR. The table lists tens of thousands of clones, 90% to 96% of them singletons. Time point of the sample: recipient sample about 28 days before transplant, after cytoreduction. This material consisted of peripheral blood mononuclear cells, taken before stem cell transplant. The source is a woman between 50 and 59 years old with acute myeloid leukemia. Some clones in this sample may be carry-over from other donors' samples.

This rearrangement joins TRBV30 to TRBJ1-4, with D possibly TRBD1 on 5 matching bases. V lost 3 bases and J 10 bases, leaving 21 bases between the germline ends. This CDR3 spans 15 amino acids. Germline assignment: CDR1 GTSNPN and CDR2 SVGIG (reference sequence). CDR3 coding DNA: TGTGCCTGGAGCTTATTTGGGGCAGCGTCATCAAAACTGTTTTTT. Translating gives CAWSLFGAASSKLFF.

J is TRBJ1-2 and V is TRBV25-1; 12 bases line up with TRBD1. This CDR3 comprises 15 residues. CDR1 is MGHDK and CDR2 is SYGVNS in the germline V gene. V shed 4 bases and J 8 bases; nucleotides not matched to a gene: 8. The CDR3: CASSVPGQGAGGYTF. DNA of the CDR3: TGTGCCAGCAGTGTACCGGGACAGGGGGCGGGAGGCTACACCTTC.

This sequence joins TRBV5-1 and TRBJ2-1; possibly TRBD1 for D (6 bases). This CDR3 spans 11 amino acids. The V end lost 0 bases, the J end lost 14 bases, and 9 bases lay between the germline ends. Germline V gene lookup returns CDR1 SGHRS and CDR2 YFSETQ. In DNA, the CDR3 is TGCGCCAGCAGCTTGGGGACAGCCGAGTTCTTC. Translation: CASSLGTAEFF.

The rearrangement joins TRBV5-1 to TRBJ1-1; D is unresolved. Germline V lookup: CDR1 SGHRS, CDR2 YFSETQ. The CDR3 has 16 residues. Trimming stripped 0 bases from V and 3 bases from J, with 15 bases between. Here the CDR3 reads CASSLVGTVTDTEAFF. DNA for the CDR3: TGCGCCAGCAGCTTGGTGGGCACGGTGACGGACACTGAAGCTTTCTTT.